This TCR beta chain is from a study of spatial heterogeneity in lung cancer. Study at large: Detected beta-chain sequences consistently exceeded alpha-chain sequences.

The CDR3 spans 13 residues. After removal of 8 bases from V and 1 base from J, the junction contained 5 bases not matched to a gene. Germline V gene lookup returns CDR1 MNHNS and CDR2 SASEGT. Study-wide points: In blood, ubiquitous expanded tumor TCRs appeared more at resection than follow-up.

The sample holds a few counts of this clonotype. The antigen is unknown. Time point described: blood at routine non-recurrence follow-up after resection. Whole RNA obtained from tumor, nontumor lung or frozen PBMC underwent sequencing without sorting. On each TCR cDNA molecule, a unique molecular identifier was present. MiXCR was run by TCRdb on the 5' RACE reads, yielding one entry per CDR3 protein. The sample shows 45,000 to 50,000 distinct CDR3 sequences, approximately 12% of them seen only once. This TCR was sampled from a male donor with early-stage non-small cell lung cancer. Source: PBMCs, taken at follow-up. The rearrangement joins TRBV6-1 to TRBJ2-7; 7 bases map to TRBD1. The CDR3 sequence: CASARDRSYEQYF. The CDR3 DNA reads TGTGCCAGCGCCCGGGACAGATCCTACGAGCAGTACTTC.